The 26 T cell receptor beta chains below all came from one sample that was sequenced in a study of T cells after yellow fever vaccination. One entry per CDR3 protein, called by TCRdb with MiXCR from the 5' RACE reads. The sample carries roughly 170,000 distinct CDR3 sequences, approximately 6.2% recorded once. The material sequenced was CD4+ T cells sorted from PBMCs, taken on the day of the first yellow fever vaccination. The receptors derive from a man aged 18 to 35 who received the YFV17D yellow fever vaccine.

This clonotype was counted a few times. CDR3 sequence reads: CASSQWVDGYTF. The CDR3 nucleotides are TGTGCCAGCAGCCAATGGGTGGATGGCTACACCTTC. The chain recombines TRBV16 with TRBJ1-2, with unresolved D. V was cut by 1 base and J by 6 bases, with 6 bases left in between. The V gene's germline CDR1 is KGHSY and CDR2 FQNENV. The CDR3 covers 12 residues.

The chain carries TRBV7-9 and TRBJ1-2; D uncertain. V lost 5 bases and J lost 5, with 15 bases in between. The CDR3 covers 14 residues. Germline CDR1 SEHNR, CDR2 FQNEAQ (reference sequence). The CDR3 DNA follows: TGTGCCAGCAGCCTTCGGACGGAAGTTTATGGCTACACCTTC. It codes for CASSLRTEVYGYTF.

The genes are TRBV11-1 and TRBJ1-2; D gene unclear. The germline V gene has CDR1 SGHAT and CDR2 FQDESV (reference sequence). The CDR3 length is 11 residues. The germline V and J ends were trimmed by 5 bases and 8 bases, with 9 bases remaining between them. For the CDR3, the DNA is TGTGCCAGCAGCCCCGGCTTGGGCTACACCTTC. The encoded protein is CASSPGLGYTF.

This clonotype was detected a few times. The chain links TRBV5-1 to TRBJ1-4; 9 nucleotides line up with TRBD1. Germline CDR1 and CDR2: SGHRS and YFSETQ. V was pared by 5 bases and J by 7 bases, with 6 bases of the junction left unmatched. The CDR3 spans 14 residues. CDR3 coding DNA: TGCGCCAGCAGGGGACAGGGCAATGGTGAAAAACTGTTTTTT. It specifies CASRGQGNGEKLFF.

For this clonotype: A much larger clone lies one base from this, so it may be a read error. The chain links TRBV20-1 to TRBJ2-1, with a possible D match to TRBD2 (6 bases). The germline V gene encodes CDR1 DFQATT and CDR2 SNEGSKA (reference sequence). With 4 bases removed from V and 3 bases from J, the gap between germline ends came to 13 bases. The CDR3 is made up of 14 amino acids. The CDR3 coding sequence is TGCAGTGCTACTAGCGAAAATTACTACAATGAGCAGTTCTTC. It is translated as CSATSENYYNEQFF.

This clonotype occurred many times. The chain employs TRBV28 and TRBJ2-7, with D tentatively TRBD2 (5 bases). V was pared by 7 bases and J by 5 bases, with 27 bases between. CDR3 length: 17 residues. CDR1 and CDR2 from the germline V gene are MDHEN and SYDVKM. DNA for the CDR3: TGTGCCAGCATAAAAGGAGGAACCCCAATCTCGTCTGACGAGCAGTACTTC. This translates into CASIKGGTPISSDEQYF.

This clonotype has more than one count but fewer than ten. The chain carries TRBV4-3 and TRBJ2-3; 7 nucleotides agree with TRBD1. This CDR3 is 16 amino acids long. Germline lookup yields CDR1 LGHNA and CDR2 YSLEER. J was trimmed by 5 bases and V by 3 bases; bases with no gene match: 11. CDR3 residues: CASSHNTGASGDTQYF. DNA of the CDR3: TGCGCCAGCAGCCACAACACAGGGGCTTCAGGAGATACGCAGTATTTT.

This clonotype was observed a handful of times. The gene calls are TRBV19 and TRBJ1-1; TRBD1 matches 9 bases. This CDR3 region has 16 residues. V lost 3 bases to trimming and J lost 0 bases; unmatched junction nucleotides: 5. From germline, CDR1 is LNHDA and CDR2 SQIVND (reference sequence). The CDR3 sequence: CASSMRGDRVNTEAFF. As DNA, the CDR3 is TGTGCCAGTAGTATGAGGGGGGACAGGGTGAACACTGAAGCTTTCTTT.

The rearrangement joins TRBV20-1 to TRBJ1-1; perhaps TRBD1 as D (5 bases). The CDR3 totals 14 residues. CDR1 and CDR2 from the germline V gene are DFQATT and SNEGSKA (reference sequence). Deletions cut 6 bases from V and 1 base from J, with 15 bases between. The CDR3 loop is CSATQGRRNTEAFF. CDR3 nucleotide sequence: TGCAGTGCCACCCAGGGAAGGAGGAACACTGAAGCTTTCTTT.

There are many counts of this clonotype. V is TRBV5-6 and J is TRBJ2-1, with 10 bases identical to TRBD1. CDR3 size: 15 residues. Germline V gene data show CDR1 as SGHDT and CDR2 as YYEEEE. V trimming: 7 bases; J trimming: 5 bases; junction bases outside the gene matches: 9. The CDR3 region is CASATTGGGHNEQFF. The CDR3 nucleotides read TGTGCCAGCGCCACGACAGGGGGCGGTCACAATGAGCAGTTCTTC.

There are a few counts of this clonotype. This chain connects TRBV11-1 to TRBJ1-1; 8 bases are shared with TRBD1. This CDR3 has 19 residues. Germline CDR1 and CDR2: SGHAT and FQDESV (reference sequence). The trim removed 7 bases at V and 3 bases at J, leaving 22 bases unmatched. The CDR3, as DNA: TGTGCCAGCACCCTAGTTAGCAGGGGGCTATGGGGGTCTGACACTGAAGCTTTCTTT. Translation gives CASTLVSRGLWGSDTEAFF.

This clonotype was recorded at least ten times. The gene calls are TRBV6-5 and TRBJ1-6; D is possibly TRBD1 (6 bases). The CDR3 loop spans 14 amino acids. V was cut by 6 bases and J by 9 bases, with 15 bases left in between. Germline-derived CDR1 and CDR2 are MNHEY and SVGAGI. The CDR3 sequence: CASRPDGGGSPLHF. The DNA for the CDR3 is TGTGCCAGCAGACCGGACGGAGGGGGTTCACCCCTCCACTTT.

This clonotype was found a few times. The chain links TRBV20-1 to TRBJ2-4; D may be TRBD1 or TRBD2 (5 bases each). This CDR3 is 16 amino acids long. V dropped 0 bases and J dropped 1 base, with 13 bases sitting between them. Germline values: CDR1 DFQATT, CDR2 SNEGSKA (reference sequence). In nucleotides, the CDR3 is TGCAGTGCTAGAGATTGGGACCTTCGGGCCAAAAACATTCAGTACTTC. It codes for CSARDWDLRAKNIQYF.

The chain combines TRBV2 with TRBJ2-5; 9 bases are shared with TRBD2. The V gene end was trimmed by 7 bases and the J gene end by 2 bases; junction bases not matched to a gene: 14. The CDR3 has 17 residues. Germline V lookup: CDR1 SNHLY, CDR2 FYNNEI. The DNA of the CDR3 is TGTGCCAGCAACGGCGCCGCGGGGGGGCTAAAACAAGAGACCCAGTACTTC. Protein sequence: CASNGAAGGLKQETQYF.

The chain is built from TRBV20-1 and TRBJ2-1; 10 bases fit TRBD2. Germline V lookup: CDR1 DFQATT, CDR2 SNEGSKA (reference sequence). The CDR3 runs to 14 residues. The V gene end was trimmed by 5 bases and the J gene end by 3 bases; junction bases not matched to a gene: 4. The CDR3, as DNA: TGCAGTGCTTTAGCGGGGGGATACTACAATGAGCAGTTCTTC. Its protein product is CSALAGGYYNEQFF.

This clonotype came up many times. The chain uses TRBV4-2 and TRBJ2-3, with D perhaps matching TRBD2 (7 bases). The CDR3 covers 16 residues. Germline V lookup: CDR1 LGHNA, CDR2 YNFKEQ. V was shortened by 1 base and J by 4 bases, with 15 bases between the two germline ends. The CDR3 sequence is CASSQGEGGVADTQYF. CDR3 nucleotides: TGTGCCAGCAGCCAAGGGGAGGGGGGAGTAGCAGATACGCAGTATTTT.

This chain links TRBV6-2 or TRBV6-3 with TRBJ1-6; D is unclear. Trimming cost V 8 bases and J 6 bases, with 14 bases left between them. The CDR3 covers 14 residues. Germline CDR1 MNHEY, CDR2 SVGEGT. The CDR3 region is CASSRGSLNSPLHF. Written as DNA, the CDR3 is TGTGCCAGCTCGAGAGGCAGCCTTAATTCACCCCTCCACTTT.

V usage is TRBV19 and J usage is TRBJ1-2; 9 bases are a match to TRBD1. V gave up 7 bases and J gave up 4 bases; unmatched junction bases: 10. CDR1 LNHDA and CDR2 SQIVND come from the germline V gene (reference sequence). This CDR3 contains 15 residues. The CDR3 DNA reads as TGTGCCAGTAAGGAGGACAGGGGCGGCGTCTATGGCTACACCTTC. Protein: CASKEDRGGVYGYTF.

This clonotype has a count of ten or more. CDR3 region: CASNLQGAYEQYF. CDR3 bases: TGTGCCAGCAACTTACAGGGGGCCTACGAGCAGTACTTC. The genes are TRBV6-5 and TRBJ2-7; 8 nucleotides align to TRBD1. Per germline, CDR1 MNHEY and CDR2 SVGAGI. This CDR3 has 13 residues. V dropped 7 bases and J dropped 2; count of bases not matched to a gene: 4.

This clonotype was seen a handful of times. The CDR3 here is CASSPRHRGHQETQYF. Here the CDR3 DNA reads TGTGCCAGCAGCCCCCGTCACAGGGGGCACCAAGAGACCCAGTACTTC. The chain has TRBV7-8 and TRBJ2-5; TRBD1 aligns across 9 bases. The CDR3 is made up of 16 amino acids. Germline V gene data show CDR1 as SGHVS and CDR2 as FQNEAQ. V shed 5 bases, J shed 0 bases, and the junction held 7 bases outside the gene matches.

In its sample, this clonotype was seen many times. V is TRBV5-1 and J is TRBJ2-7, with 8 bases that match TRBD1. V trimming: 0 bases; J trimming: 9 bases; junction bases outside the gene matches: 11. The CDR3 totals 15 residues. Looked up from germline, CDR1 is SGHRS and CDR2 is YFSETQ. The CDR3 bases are TGCGCCAGCAGCTTGGATTCACAGGGGGGTGTAGTGCAGTACTTC. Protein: CASSLDSQGGVVQYF.

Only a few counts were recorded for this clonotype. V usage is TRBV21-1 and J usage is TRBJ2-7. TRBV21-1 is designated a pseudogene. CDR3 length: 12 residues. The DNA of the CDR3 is TGTGCCAGCATGGGGGACTCCTACGAGCAGTACTTC. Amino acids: CASMGDSYEQYF.

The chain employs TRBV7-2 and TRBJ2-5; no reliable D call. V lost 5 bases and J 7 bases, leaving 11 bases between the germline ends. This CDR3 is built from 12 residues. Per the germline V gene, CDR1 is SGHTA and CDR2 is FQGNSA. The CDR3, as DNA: TGTGCCAGCAGCGGCCCGGAAGGGACCCAGTACTTC. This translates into CASSGPEGTQYF.

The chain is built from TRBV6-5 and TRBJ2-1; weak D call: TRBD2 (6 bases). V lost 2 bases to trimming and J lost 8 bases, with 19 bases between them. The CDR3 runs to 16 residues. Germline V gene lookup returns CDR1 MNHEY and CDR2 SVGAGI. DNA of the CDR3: TGTGCCAGCAGTTACGGGGGGTTCCAGGGATGGGATGAGCAGTTCTTC. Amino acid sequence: CASSYGGFQGWDEQFF.

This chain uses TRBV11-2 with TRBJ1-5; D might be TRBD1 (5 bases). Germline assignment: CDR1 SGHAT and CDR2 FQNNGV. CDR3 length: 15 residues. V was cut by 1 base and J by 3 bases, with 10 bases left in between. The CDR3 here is CASSLAGPINQPQHF. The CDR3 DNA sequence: TGTGCCAGCAGCTTAGCGGGACCGATCAATCAGCCCCAGCATTTT.

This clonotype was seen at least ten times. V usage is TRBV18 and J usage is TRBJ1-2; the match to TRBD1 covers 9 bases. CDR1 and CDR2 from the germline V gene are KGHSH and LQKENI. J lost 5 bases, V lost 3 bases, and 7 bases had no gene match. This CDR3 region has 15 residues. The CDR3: CASSPTSTGGYGYTF. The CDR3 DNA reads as TGTGCCAGCTCACCGACTTCGACAGGGGGATATGGCTACACCTTC.